One sample yielded the 3 T cell receptor beta chains listed below, sequenced in a study of neurological immune-mediated disorders. Using its own MiXCR run on the 5' RACE reads, TCRdb lists one record per CDR3 protein. The profile covers roughly 45,000 distinct CDR3 sequences, with roughly 12% appearing a single time and roughly 11% taken by the ten largest. The time point is: longitudinal time-point 3. Sample: PBMCs. The origin of the receptors is a man in his thirties or forties in good health.

Concerning this clonotype: This may come from a read error, since a much larger clone is one base off. V is TRBV3-1 and J is TRBJ1-4; D gene ambiguous. Germline lookup yields CDR1 LGHDT and CDR2 YNNKEL (reference sequence). The CDR3 is made up of 16 amino acids. The CDR3 here is CASSQRPASTNENLFF. CDR3 DNA sequence: TGTGCCAGCAGCCAGAGACCAGCATCAACTAATGAAAACCTGTTTTTT.

This clonotype was counted ten times or more. DNA for the CDR3: TGTGCCAGCAGCTTACCCGGGACTAGCGGGAATCATGAGCAGTTCTTC. This codes for CASSLPGTSGNHEQFF. The chain employs TRBV5-6 and TRBJ2-1; 13 bases are shared with TRBD2. Germline trimming cut 2 bases from V and 8 bases from J; bases unmatched to any gene: 7. CDR1 and CDR2 from the germline V gene are SGHDT and YYEEEE. The CDR3 is made up of 16 amino acids.

This clonotype appeared many times. The rearrangement uses TRBV5-1 and TRBJ1-2; D gene uncertain. The CDR3 spans 16 residues. Trimming removed 0 bases at V and 0 bases at J, with 12 bases between. Germline V gene sequence: CDR1 SGHRS, CDR2 YFSETQ. CDR3 in amino acids: CASSLDNWGTNYGYTF. In DNA form, the CDR3 reads TGCGCCAGCAGCTTGGATAATTGGGGAACTAACTATGGCTACACCTTC.